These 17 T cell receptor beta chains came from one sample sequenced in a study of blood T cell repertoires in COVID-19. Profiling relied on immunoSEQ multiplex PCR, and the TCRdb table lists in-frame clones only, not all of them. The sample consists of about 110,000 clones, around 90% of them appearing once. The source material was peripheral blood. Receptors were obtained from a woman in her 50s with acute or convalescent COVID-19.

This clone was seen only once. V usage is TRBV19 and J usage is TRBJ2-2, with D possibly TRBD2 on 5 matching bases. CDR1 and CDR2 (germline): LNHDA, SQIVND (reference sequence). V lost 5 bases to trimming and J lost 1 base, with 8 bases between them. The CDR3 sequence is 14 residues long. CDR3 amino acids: CASSSSGNTGELFF. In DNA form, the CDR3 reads TGTGCCAGTAGTTCGAGCGGGAACACCGGGGAGCTGTTTTTT.

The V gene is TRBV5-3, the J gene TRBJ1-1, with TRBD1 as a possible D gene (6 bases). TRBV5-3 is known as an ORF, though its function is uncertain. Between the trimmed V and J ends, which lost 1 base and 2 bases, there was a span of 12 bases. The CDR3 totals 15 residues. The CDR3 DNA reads TGTGCCAGAAGCTTGCCTCCAGGGGATAACACTGAAGCTTTCTTT. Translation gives CARSLPPGDNTEAFF.

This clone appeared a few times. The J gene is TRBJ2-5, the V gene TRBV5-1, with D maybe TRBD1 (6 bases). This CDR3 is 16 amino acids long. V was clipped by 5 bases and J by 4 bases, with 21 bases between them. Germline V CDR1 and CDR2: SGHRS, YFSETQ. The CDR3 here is CASRRGTSNAPETQYF. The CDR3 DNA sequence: TGCGCCAGCAGGCGTGGGACATCAAACGCGCCAGAGACCCAGTACTTC. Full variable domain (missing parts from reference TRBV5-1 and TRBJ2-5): KAGVTQTPRYLIKTRGQQVTLSCSPISGHRSVSWYQQTPGQGLQFLFEYFSETQRNKGNFPGRFSGRQFSNSRSEMNVSTLELGDSALYLCASRRGTSNAPETQYFGPGTRLLVL.

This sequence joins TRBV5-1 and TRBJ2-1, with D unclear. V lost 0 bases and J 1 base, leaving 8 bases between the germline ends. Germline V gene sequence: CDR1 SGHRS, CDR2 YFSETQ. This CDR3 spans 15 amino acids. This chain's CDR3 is CASSLVAGSYNEQFF. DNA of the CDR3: TGCGCCAGCAGCTTGGTGGCAGGATCCTACAATGAGCAGTTCTTC.

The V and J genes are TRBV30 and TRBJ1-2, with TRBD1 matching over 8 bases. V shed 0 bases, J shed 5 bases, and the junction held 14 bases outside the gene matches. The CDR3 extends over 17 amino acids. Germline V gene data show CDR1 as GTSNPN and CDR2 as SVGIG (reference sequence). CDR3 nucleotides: TGTGCCTGGAGTGTCCCAAAAACGACAGGGGTTTCATATGGCTACACCTTC. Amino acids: CAWSVPKTTGVSYGYTF.

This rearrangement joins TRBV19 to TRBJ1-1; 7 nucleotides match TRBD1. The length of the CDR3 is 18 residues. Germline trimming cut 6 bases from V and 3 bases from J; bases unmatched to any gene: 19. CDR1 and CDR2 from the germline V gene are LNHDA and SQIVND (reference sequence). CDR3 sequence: CASRPRREGAGDYTEAFF. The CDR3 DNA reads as TGTGCCAGTAGACCCCGGCGGGAGGGGGCAGGTGATTACACTGAAGCTTTCTTT.

The CDR3 protein is CASSSAGRMEDTQYF. CDR3 in DNA: TGTGCCAGCAGTTCTGCCGGGAGGATGGAAGATACGCAGTATTTT. The chain links TRBV28 to TRBJ2-3, with 7 bases identical to TRBD2. Per germline, CDR1 MDHEN and CDR2 SYDVKM. This CDR3 spans 15 amino acids. V shed 4 bases and J 5 bases; nucleotides not matched to a gene: 9.

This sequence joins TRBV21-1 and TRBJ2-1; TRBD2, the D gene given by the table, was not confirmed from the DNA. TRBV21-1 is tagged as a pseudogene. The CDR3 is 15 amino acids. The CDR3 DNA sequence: TGTGCCAGCAGCAAAACGAGCGGAGGGTGCAATGAGCAGTTCTTC. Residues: CASSKTSGGCNEQFF.

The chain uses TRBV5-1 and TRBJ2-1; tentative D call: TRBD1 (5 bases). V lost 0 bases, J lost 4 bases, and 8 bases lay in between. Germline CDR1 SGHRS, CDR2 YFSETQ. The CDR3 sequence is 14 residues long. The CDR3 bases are TGCGCCAGCAGCTTGGAAGACAGATACAATGAGCAGTTCTTC. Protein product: CASSLEDRYNEQFF.

The CDR3 protein is CASSLVQGYEQYF. In DNA form, the CDR3 reads TGCGCCAGCAGCTTGGTACAGGGCTACGAGCAGTACTTC. This chain links TRBV5-1 with TRBJ2-7; D perhaps matches TRBD1 (6 bases). The CDR3 spans 13 residues. CDR1 is SGHRS and CDR2 is YFSETQ in the germline V gene. With 0 bases removed from V and 3 bases from J, the gap between germline ends came to 7 bases.

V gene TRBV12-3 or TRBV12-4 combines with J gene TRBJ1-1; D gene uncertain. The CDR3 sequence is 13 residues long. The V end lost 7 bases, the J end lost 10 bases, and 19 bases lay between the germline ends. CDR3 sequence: CASNPAQGSRAFF. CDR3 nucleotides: TGTGCCAGCAATCCAGCGCAAGGATCCCGAGCTTTCTTT.

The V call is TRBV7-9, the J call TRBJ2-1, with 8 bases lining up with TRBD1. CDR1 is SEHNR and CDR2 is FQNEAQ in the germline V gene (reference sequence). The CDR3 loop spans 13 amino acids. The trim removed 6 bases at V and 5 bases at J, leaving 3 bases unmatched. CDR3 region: CASRPGQDNEQFF. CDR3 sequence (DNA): TGTGCCAGCAGACCGGGACAGGACAATGAGCAGTTCTTC. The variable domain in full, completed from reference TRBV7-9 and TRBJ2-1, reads DTGVSQNPRHKITKRGQNVTFRCDPISEHNRLYWYRQTLGQGPEFLTYFQNEAQLEKSRLLSDRFSAERPKGSFSTLEIQRTEQGDSAMYLCASRPGQDNEQFFGPGTRLTVL.

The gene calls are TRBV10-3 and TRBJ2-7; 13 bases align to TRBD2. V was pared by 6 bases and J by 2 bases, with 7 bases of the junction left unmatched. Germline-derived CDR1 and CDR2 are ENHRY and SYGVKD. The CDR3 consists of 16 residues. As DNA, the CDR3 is TGTGCCATCAGCTCCGGGACTAGCGGGACGACCTACGAGCAGTACTTC. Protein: CAISSGTSGTTYEQYF.

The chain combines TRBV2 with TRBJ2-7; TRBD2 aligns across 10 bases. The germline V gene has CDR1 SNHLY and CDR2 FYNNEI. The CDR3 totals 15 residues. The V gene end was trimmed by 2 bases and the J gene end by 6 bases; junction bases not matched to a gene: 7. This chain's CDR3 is CASSERLAGAGEQYF. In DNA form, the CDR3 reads TGTGCCAGCAGTGAACGTCTAGCGGGAGCAGGCGAGCAGTACTTC.

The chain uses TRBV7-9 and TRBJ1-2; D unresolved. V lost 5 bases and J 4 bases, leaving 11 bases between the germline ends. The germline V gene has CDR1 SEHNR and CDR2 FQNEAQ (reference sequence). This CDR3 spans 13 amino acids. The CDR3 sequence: CASSTQMIYGYTF. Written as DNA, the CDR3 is TGTGCCAGCAGCACCCAGATGATCTATGGCTACACCTTC.

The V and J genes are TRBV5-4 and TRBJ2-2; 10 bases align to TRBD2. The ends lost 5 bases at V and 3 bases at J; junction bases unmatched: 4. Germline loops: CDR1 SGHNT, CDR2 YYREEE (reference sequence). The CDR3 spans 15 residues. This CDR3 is CASRPTSGHTGELFF. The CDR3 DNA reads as TGTGCCAGCAGACCGACTAGCGGGCACACCGGGGAGCTGTTTTTT.

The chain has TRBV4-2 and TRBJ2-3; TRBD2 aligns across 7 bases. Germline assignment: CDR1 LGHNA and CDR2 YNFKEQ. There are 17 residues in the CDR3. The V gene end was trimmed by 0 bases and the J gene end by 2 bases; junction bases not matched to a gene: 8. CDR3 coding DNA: TGTGCCAGCAGCCAAGATTATAGAGGGAGGGCCACAGATACGCAGTATTTT. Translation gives CASSQDYRGRATDTQYF.